Listed here are 28 T cell receptor beta chains from one sample, sequenced in a study of shared T cell receptors in the human thymus. Data came from immunoSEQ multiplex PCR; TCRdb stores just in-frame clones and leaves some out. The data hold 640,000 or so clones, with around 87% observed a single time. This same sample was also part of a study on human thymus T cells.

The material sequenced was thymocytes. The receptors shown here come from a boy under three years old with a congenital heart defect.

This sequence joins TRBV30 and TRBJ1-5; D is unresolved. Germline V lookup: CDR1 GTSNPN, CDR2 SVGIG (reference sequence). Trimming took off 0 bases at V and 2 bases at J, with 14 bases between the two ends. The length of the CDR3 is 16 residues. The CDR3 region has the DNA TGTGCCTGGAGTGTAGGATTGGGCAGACGCAATCAGCCCCAGCATTTT. Encoded protein: CAWSVGLGRRNQPQHF. Full variable domain (outside the CDR3, taken from reference TRBV30 and TRBJ1-5): SQTIHQWPATLVQPVGSPLSLECTVEGTSNPNLYWYRQAAGRGLQLLFYSVGIGQISSEVPQNLSASRPQDRQFILSSKKLLLSDSGFYLCAWSVGLGRRNQPQHFGDGTRLSIL.

The chain couples TRBV27 to TRBJ1-2, with TRBD1 identical over 9 bases. V shed 6 bases and J 0 bases; nucleotides not matched to a gene: 8. The CDR3 is made up of 16 amino acids. CDR1 and CDR2 from the germline V gene are MNHEY and SMNVEV (reference sequence). CDR3 in DNA: TGTGCCAGCAGAAATAAGACAGGGGGTTCTAACTATGGCTACACCTTC. Its protein is CASRNKTGGSNYGYTF.

The chain combines TRBV30 with TRBJ1-2; TRBD1 aligns across 12 bases. Germline values: CDR1 GTSNPN, CDR2 SVGIG (reference sequence). V dropped 5 bases and J dropped 6; count of bases not matched to a gene: 10. The CDR3 contains 15 residues. The CDR3 coding sequence is TGTGCCTGGCATTTACCGGGACAGGGGGCGAATGGCTACACCTTC. Protein product: CAWHLPGQGANGYTF.

The rearrangement links TRBV7-9 to TRBJ2-7, with D perhaps TRBD2 (5 bases). CDR1 and CDR2 (germline): SEHNR, FQNEAQ (reference sequence). The CDR3 spans 14 residues. With 4 bases removed from V and 3 bases from J, the gap between germline ends came to 13 bases. This CDR3 reads CASSSSGRYYEQYF. DNA for the CDR3: TGTGCCAGCAGCTCCAGTGGGAGATACTACGAGCAGTACTTC.

This chain links TRBV4-3 with TRBJ2-3, with TRBD1 identical over 7 bases. This CDR3 is built from 17 residues. The trim removed 4 bases at V and 0 bases at J, leaving 10 bases unmatched. Germline V CDR1 and CDR2: LGHNA, YSLEER. CDR3 sequence reads: CASSPTRGRGSTDTQYF. The CDR3 DNA reads as TGCGCCAGCAGCCCGACCCGGGGCAGGGGGAGCACAGATACGCAGTATTTT.

The gene calls are TRBV19 and TRBJ1-2; weak D call: TRBD1 (5 bases). The V gene lost 5 bases and the J gene lost 2 bases, with 15 bases spanning the gap. This CDR3 has 15 residues. CDR1 and CDR2 from the germline V gene are LNHDA and SQIVND (reference sequence). In DNA form, the CDR3 reads TGTGCCAGTAGTGTCGGACACCCCGGGAACTATGGCTACACCTTC. Its protein is CASSVGHPGNYGYTF. Together with reference TRBV19 and TRBJ1-2, the CDR3 gives the full variable domain: DGGITQSPKYLFRKEGQNVTLSCEQNLNHDAMYWYRQDPGQGLRLIYYSQIVNDFQKGDIAEGYSVSREKKESFPLTVTSAQKNPTAFYLCASSVGHPGNYGYTFGSGTRLTVV.

This chain uses TRBV5-1 with TRBJ2-7, with a weak D call TRBD2 (6 bases). Germline V gives CDR1 SGHRS, CDR2 YFSETQ. V lost 2 bases and J 3 bases, leaving 9 bases between the germline ends. The CDR3 sequence is 13 residues long. CDR3 residues: CASSFGLYYEQYF. DNA of the CDR3: TGCGCCAGCAGCTTTGGACTATACTACGAGCAGTACTTC.

The chain has TRBV6-4 and TRBJ2-3; perhaps TRBD2 as D (5 bases). Trimming cost V 5 bases and J 4 bases, with 16 bases left between them. CDR1 is MRHNA, CDR2 SNTAGT, per germline. This CDR3 is 15 amino acids long. CDR3 DNA: TGTGCCAGCAGTCCCGGGAATAACCCTCCAGATACGCAGTATTTT. It specifies CASSPGNNPPDTQYF.

V is TRBV14 and J is TRBJ1-1; TRBD1 matches at 10 bases. The CDR3 runs 17 residues. J gave up 4 bases and V 1 base, and 9 bases lay outside the gene matches. The germline V gene has CDR1 SGHDN and CDR2 FVKESK. CDR3 bases: TGTGCCAGCAGCCAAGGGGACAGGGGTAAGTCGAGCACTGAAGCTTTCTTT. This codes for CASSQGDRGKSSTEAFF.

The V and J genes are TRBV28 and TRBJ2-7; 7 bases align to TRBD2. V shed 3 bases and J 5 bases; nucleotides not matched to a gene: 10. The CDR3 spans 15 residues. From germline, CDR1 is MDHEN and CDR2 SYDVKM. CDR3 region: CASSFDASRGDEQYF. The CDR3 nucleotides are TGTGCCAGCAGTTTTGATGCCAGTCGGGGGGACGAGCAGTACTTC. The whole variable domain, filled in from reference TRBV28 and TRBJ2-7, reads DVKVTQSSRYLVKRTGEKVFLECVQDMDHENMFWYRQDPGLGLRLIYFSYDVKMKEKGDIPEGYSVSREKKERFSLILESASTNQTSMYLCASSFDASRGDEQYFGPGTRLTVT.

The rearrangement uses TRBV19 and TRBJ1-4, with TRBD1 matching over 8 bases. CDR3 length: 19 amino acids. CDR1 is LNHDA, CDR2 SQIVND, per germline (reference sequence). V lost 6 bases, J lost 5 bases, and 20 bases stayed unmatched. CDR3 nucleotide sequence: TGTGCCAGTAGCATTCCCGGGACAGGCCCATTAAATAGGAATGAAAAACTGTTTTTT. It specifies CASSIPGTGPLNRNEKLFF.

J is TRBJ2-1 and V is TRBV23-1; 9 bases align to TRBD2. TRBV23-1 is an ORF, with its function uncertain. The CDR3 consists of 18 residues. The junction had 20 bases not matched to a gene; V was cut back by 7 bases and J by 7 bases. The CDR3 DNA reads TGCGCCAGCATACCCACACCCCTCCTAGCGGGGCGGGGGAATGAGCAGTTCTTC. Translating it yields CASIPTPLLAGRGNEQFF.

The rearrangement joins TRBV28 to TRBJ1-1; 8 bases are shared with TRBD1. Germline values: CDR1 MDHEN, CDR2 SYDVKM. Trimming at V came to 3 bases and at J to 0 bases, leaving 3 bases not matched to a gene. This CDR3 is 15 amino acids long. CDR3 DNA sequence: TGTGCCAGCAGTTTGGGACAGGCGTTGAACACTGAAGCTTTCTTT. Translating gives CASSLGQALNTEAFF. The whole variable domain, filled in from reference TRBV28 and TRBJ1-1, reads DVKVTQSSRYLVKRTGEKVFLECVQDMDHENMFWYRQDPGLGLRLIYFSYDVKMKEKGDIPEGYSVSREKKERFSLILESASTNQTSMYLCASSLGQALNTEAFFGQGTRLTVV.

V usage is TRBV6-5 and J usage is TRBJ1-1; D possibly corresponds to TRBD1 (6 bases). CDR3 length equals 15 residues. V was cut by 6 bases and J by 1 base, with 15 bases left in between. Germline CDR1 MNHEY, CDR2 SVGAGI. The CDR3 loop reads CASRAQGPWNTEAFF. The DNA for the CDR3 is TGTGCCAGCAGAGCCCAGGGGCCCTGGAACACTGAAGCTTTCTTT.

V is TRBV5-4 and J is TRBJ1-2, with D possibly TRBD1 on 5 matching bases. Deletions cut 3 bases from V and 2 bases from J, with 14 bases between. Germline assignment: CDR1 SGHNT and CDR2 YYREEE (reference sequence). This CDR3 has 15 residues. This chain's CDR3 is CASSSWQQENYGYTF. In nucleotides, the CDR3 is TGTGCCAGCAGCTCCTGGCAACAGGAGAACTATGGCTACACCTTC.

This chain links TRBV19 with TRBJ2-3; TRBD1 aligns across 7 bases. V lost 8 bases to trimming and J lost 2 bases; unmatched junction nucleotides: 19. Germline lookup yields CDR1 LNHDA and CDR2 SQIVND (reference sequence). The CDR3 length is 18 residues. In DNA form, the CDR3 reads TGTGCCAGTCAAGACCCCGGGACAGACTACACCCACACAGATACGCAGTATTTT. Amino acids: CASQDPGTDYTHTDTQYF.

The chain links TRBV4-3 to TRBJ1-2; a possible D gene is TRBD1 (6 bases). The CDR3 is made up of 20 amino acids. In germline, CDR1 is LGHNA, CDR2 YSLEER. Trimming took off 0 bases at V and 3 bases at J, with 26 bases between the two ends. CDR3 DNA sequence: TGCGCCAGCAGCCAAGATAACCGTTTGGAGACAGGAGCTCCCCACTATGGCTACACCTTC. Protein: CASSQDNRLETGAPHYGYTF.

This rearrangement joins TRBV5-6 to TRBJ2-7, with 9 bases that match TRBD1. After removal of 2 bases from V and 2 bases from J, the junction contained 2 bases not matched to a gene. The length of the CDR3 is 14 residues. Germline CDR1 and CDR2: SGHDT and YYEEEE. CDR3 protein: CASSFGTGTYEQYF. The DNA for the CDR3 is TGTGCCAGCAGCTTCGGGACAGGGACCTACGAGCAGTACTTC.

The chain combines TRBV7-6 with TRBJ1-2; no definite D call. The CDR3 runs 13 residues. The V and J ends lost 1 base and 6 bases respectively, with 9 bases between them. Germline V gene lookup returns CDR1 SGHVS and CDR2 FNYEAQ. The CDR3 sequence is CASSLVPGNGYTF. The DNA of the CDR3 is TGTGCCAGCAGCTTAGTTCCGGGGAATGGCTACACCTTC.

DNA of the CDR3: TGCGCCAGCAGCTTCACAGGGCCGGGGTACGAGCAGTACTTC. This encodes CASSFTGPGYEQYF. The V and J genes are TRBV5-1 and TRBJ2-7, with D possibly being TRBD1 (6 bases). Germline V gene data show CDR1 as SGHRS and CDR2 as YFSETQ. The V and J ends lost 2 bases and 4 bases respectively, with 13 bases between them. The CDR3 contains 14 residues. Full variable domain (outside the CDR3, taken from reference TRBV5-1 and TRBJ2-7): KAGVTQTPRYLIKTRGQQVTLSCSPISGHRSVSWYQQTPGQGLQFLFEYFSETQRNKGNFPGRFSGRQFSNSRSEMNVSTLELGDSALYLCASSFTGPGYEQYFGPGTRLTVT.

This clone came up a few times. The chain couples TRBV4-1 to TRBJ2-7; 7 bases agree with TRBD2. Germline assignment: CDR1 MGHRA and CDR2 YSYEKL. The trim removed 0 bases at V and 7 bases at J, leaving 18 bases unmatched. The length of the CDR3 is 18 residues. The CDR3 is CASSQDHGTAGVLGEQYF. CDR3 sequence (DNA): TGCGCCAGCAGCCAAGATCACGGCACGGCGGGGGTCCTAGGAGAGCAGTACTTC.

The chain uses TRBV9 and TRBJ2-6, with 11 bases fitting TRBD1. The CDR3 has 18 amino acids. Per the germline V gene, CDR1 is SGDLS and CDR2 is YYNGEE. V lost 3 bases to trimming and J lost 0 bases; unmatched junction nucleotides: 5. The CDR3 DNA sequence: TGTGCCAGCAGCGCCAGGGACAGGGGGTCCTCTGGGGCCAACGTCCTGACTTTC. Encoded protein: CASSARDRGSSGANVLTF.

The chain has TRBV5-8 and TRBJ2-7; 13 nucleotides align to TRBD2. In germline, CDR1 is SGHTS, CDR2 YDEGEE. This CDR3 spans 19 amino acids. V trimming: 2 bases; J trimming: 0 bases; junction bases outside the gene matches: 11. CDR3 loop: CASSFSGTSGKVDSYEQYF. The CDR3 nucleotides read TGTGCCAGCAGCTTCTCCGGGACTAGCGGGAAGGTTGACTCCTACGAGCAGTACTTC. Full variable domain (missing parts from reference TRBV5-8 and TRBJ2-7): EAGVTQSPTHLIKTRGQQATLRCSPISGHTSVYWYQQALGLGLQFLLWYDEGEERNRGNFPPRFSGRQFPNYSSELNVNALELEDSALYLCASSFSGTSGKVDSYEQYFGPGTRLTVT.

The rearrangement joins TRBV7-2 to TRBJ2-7; TRBD2 matches 7 bases. The V and J ends lost 7 bases and 7 bases, in that order; junction bases with no gene match: 22. The CDR3 is made up of 17 amino acids. From germline, CDR1 is SGHTA and CDR2 FQGNSA. In nucleotides, the CDR3 is TGTGCCAGCACTAACCCCGCTAGCGGACTGCCTGCGTGGGAGCAGTACTTC. Translated, it gives CASTNPASGLPAWEQYF.

The V and J genes are TRBV5-1 and TRBJ1-1; D perhaps matches TRBD1 (6 bases). The CDR3 runs 15 residues. In germline, CDR1 is SGHRS, CDR2 YFSETQ. V was cut by 4 bases and J by 1 base, with 14 bases left in between. CDR3 loop: CASSPPGHQNTEAFF. CDR3 nucleotides: TGCGCCAGCAGCCCCCCGGGACATCAGAACACTGAAGCTTTCTTT.

V usage is TRBV7-6 and J usage is TRBJ2-1; TRBD2 agrees at 8 bases. Per the germline V gene, CDR1 is SGHVS and CDR2 is FNYEAQ. Trimming at V came to 4 bases and at J to 7 bases, leaving 15 bases not matched to a gene. The CDR3 has 17 residues. CDR3 sequence: CASSSLAGGPSANEQFF. In DNA, the CDR3 is TGTGCCAGCAGCTCCTTGGCGGGGGGCCCCTCGGCGAATGAGCAGTTCTTC.

V gene TRBV5-1 combines with J gene TRBJ2-6; D remains ambiguous. The CDR3 has 17 amino acids. Per the germline V gene, CDR1 is SGHRS and CDR2 is YFSETQ. Trimming removed 2 bases from V and 0 bases from J, with 12 bases in between. CDR3 coding DNA: TGCGCCAGCAGCTTATCGAGACAAGGCTCTGGGGCCAACGTCCTGACTTTC. Protein: CASSLSRQGSGANVLTF.

The chain links TRBV13 to TRBJ2-1; 8 bases agree with TRBD2. The CDR3 has 16 residues. Trimming removed 0 bases from V and 7 bases from J; junction bases left unmatched: 8. Germline CDR1 is PRHDT and CDR2 is FYEKMQ (reference sequence). The CDR3 nucleotides read TGTGCCAGCAGCTTAGGCTTTTCGGGAGGGCCGAATGAGCAGTTCTTC. Amino acids: CASSLGFSGGPNEQFF.